The 30 T cell receptor beta chains presented below share a single source sample, sequenced in a study of cytomegalovirus exposure and HLA in healthy donors. PCR employed 60 Vbeta and 13 Jbeta primers. Produced via immunoSEQ multiplex PCR; TCRdb's table is partial and in-frame only. This repertoire shows 110,000 or so clones, approximately 80% found once; its top ten account for approximately 9.9%. Material for sequencing was PBMCs. These receptor sequences come from a man aged 40-49 years in good health and CMV-seropositive.

V is TRBV28 and J is TRBJ1-2; 7 bases align to TRBD1. The J segment lost 7 bases and the V segment lost 6 bases, leaving 14 bases of the junction unmatched. The CDR3 has 15 residues. CDR1 and CDR2 from the germline V gene are MDHEN and SYDVKM. The CDR3 region is CASSQAETGWGGYTF. In nucleotides, the CDR3 is TGTGCCAGCAGCCAAGCCGAGACAGGGTGGGGTGGCTACACCTTC.

This clone was seen only a few times. The chain is built from TRBV28 and TRBJ2-3, with D possibly TRBD1 on 5 matching bases. The CDR3 contains 13 residues. Germline V gives CDR1 MDHEN, CDR2 SYDVKM. The ends were cut back, 1 base at V and 5 bases at J, with 7 bases in the middle. The chain's CDR3 is CASSLLGVDTQYF. As DNA, the CDR3 is TGTGCCAGCAGTTTATTAGGGGTAGATACGCAGTATTTT. Complete variable domain (other parts from reference TRBV28 and TRBJ2-3): DVKVTQSSRYLVKRTGEKVFLECVQDMDHENMFWYRQDPGLGLRLIYFSYDVKMKEKGDIPEGYSVSREKKERFSLILESASTNQTSMYLCASSLLGVDTQYFGPGTRLTVL.

Concerning this clone itself: One end of the junction varies from germline; a read error may be responsible. This chain uses TRBV7-7 with TRBJ2-5, with 8 bases lining up with TRBD2. CDR1 and CDR2 (germline): SSHAT, FNYEAQ (reference sequence). The CDR3 runs 16 residues. The CDR3 DNA reads TGTGCTAGCAGCCCCCATGGGCGGGGGGCCCAAGAGACCCAGTACTTC. Translation gives CASSPHGRGAQETQYF.

In its sample, this clone was seen once. This chain links TRBV5-1 with TRBJ1-1; D ambiguous. V lost 4 bases, J lost 1 base, and 14 bases lay in between. Germline lookup yields CDR1 SGHRS and CDR2 YFSETQ. The CDR3 extends over 15 amino acids. The CDR3 is CASSPLVSENTEAFF. CDR3 DNA sequence: TGCGCCAGCAGCCCGCTCGTGTCAGAGAACACTGAAGCTTTCTTT.

This clone was counted a few times. A read error may produce the germline difference seen at one junction end. V gene TRBV7-9 combines with J gene TRBJ2-4, with D tentatively TRBD1 (5 bases). This CDR3 is 16 amino acids long. Per germline, CDR1 SEHNR and CDR2 FQNEAQ (reference sequence). CDR3 protein: CSSSLLRTSAKNIQYF. The CDR3 DNA reads TGTTCCAGCAGCTTACTAAGGACATCGGCCAAAAACATTCAGTACTTC.

The chain couples TRBV5-1 to TRBJ2-5, with 7 nucleotides matching TRBD1. Trimming cost V 3 bases and J 1 base; bases outside gene matches: 6. The CDR3 loop spans 15 amino acids. Looked up from germline, CDR1 is SGHRS and CDR2 is YFSETQ. CDR3 in DNA: TGCGCCAGCAGCTCGGGGACAGCCCTCCAAGAGACCCAGTACTTC. Encoded protein: CASSSGTALQETQYF.

This chain links TRBV10-3 with TRBJ2-1, with TRBD1 identical over 10 bases. The CDR3 has 18 residues. Per the germline V gene, CDR1 is ENHRY and CDR2 is SYGVKD. V was clipped by 0 bases and J by 5 bases; unmatched bases: 10. This chain's CDR3 is CAISESSGTGDVDNEQFF. The CDR3 DNA reads as TGTGCCATCAGTGAGTCGAGTGGGACAGGGGACGTCGACAATGAGCAGTTCTTC.

The rearrangement uses TRBV9 and TRBJ1-2, with a tentative D call TRBD1 (6 bases). The CDR3 runs to 16 residues. V was trimmed by 3 bases and J by 7 bases, leaving 22 bases between them. CDR1 SGDLS and CDR2 YYNGEE come from the germline V gene. CDR3 nucleotide sequence: TGTGCCAGCAGCGAAGCCGGACATACAGGGCTTCTTGGCTACACCTTC. Translation: CASSEAGHTGLLGYTF.

This clone was seen once. This chain connects TRBV7-6 to TRBJ2-2; D is perhaps TRBD1 (6 bases). This CDR3 is 15 amino acids long. Germline V gene data show CDR1 as SGHVS and CDR2 as FNYEAQ. V was pared by 1 base and J by 4 bases, with 10 bases between. The CDR3 is CASSLGWGRTGELFF. The CDR3 DNA reads TGTGCCAGCAGCTTAGGGTGGGGGCGCACCGGGGAGCTGTTTTTT. The full variable domain, with the rest looked up from reference TRBV7-6 and TRBJ2-2, is GAGVSQSPRYKVTKRGQDVALRCDPISGHVSLYWYRQALGQGPEFLTYFNYEAQQDKSGLPNDRFSAERPEGSISTLTIQRTEQRDSAMYRCASSLGWGRTGELFFGEGSRLTVL.

The gene calls are TRBV7-2 and TRBJ1-6; 10 bases agree with TRBD1. V lost 1 base and J lost 2; bases outside the gene matches: 2. The CDR3 length is 17 residues. Germline CDR1 SGHTA, CDR2 FQGNSA. In DNA, the CDR3 is TGTGCCAGCAGCTTAGGGACAGGGGGGCCCTATAATTCACCCCTCCACTTT. This encodes CASSLGTGGPYNSPLHF.

The V gene is TRBV18, the J gene TRBJ2-7; TRBD2 matches 10 bases. Germline V lookup: CDR1 KGHSH, CDR2 LQKENI. The CDR3 sequence is 17 residues long. V gave up 4 bases and J gave up 0 bases; unmatched junction bases: 9. The CDR3 loop reads CASSQQGSGGPSYEQYF. CDR3 bases: TGTGCCAGCTCACAGCAGGGTAGCGGGGGGCCCTCCTACGAGCAGTACTTC.

This rearrangement joins TRBV7-3 to TRBJ2-3; tentative D call: TRBD2 (6 bases). CDR1 is SGHTA and CDR2 is FQGTGA in the germline V gene. This CDR3 contains 17 residues. V was cut by 4 bases and J by 2 bases, with 19 bases left in between. The CDR3 loop is CASSSTPTREDTDTQYF. The DNA of the CDR3 is TGTGCCAGCAGCTCTACGCCGACTAGGGAGGACACAGATACGCAGTATTTT.

V and J are TRBV18 and TRBJ2-7, with D tentatively TRBD2 (5 bases). CDR1 and CDR2 (germline): KGHSH, LQKENI. CDR3 size: 16 residues. V was clipped by 6 bases and J by 6 bases, with 24 bases between them. CDR3 DNA: TGTGCCAGCTCCACCGGAGGACCCCCTTCCGGGTTCGAGCAGTACTTC. It is translated as CASSTGGPPSGFEQYF.

This sequence joins TRBV5-5 and TRBJ2-4, with TRBD1 as a possible D gene (5 bases). Germline V CDR1 and CDR2: SGHKS, YYEKEE (reference sequence). V lost 1 base, J lost 5 bases, and 10 bases lay in between. There are 14 residues in the CDR3. The CDR3 DNA reads as TGTGCCAGCAGCTTGCGGACAAACCAAAACATTCAGTACTTC. Protein product: CASSLRTNQNIQYF. Variable domain in full (rest from reference TRBV5-5 and TRBJ2-4): DAGVTQSPTHLIKTRGQQVTLRCSPISGHKSVSWYQQVLGQGPQFIFQYYEKEERGRGNFPDRFSARQFPNYSSELNVNALLLGDSALYLCASSLRTNQNIQYFGAGTRLSVL.

The chain combines TRBV19 with TRBJ1-1; D might be TRBD1 (6 bases). Germline CDR1 is LNHDA and CDR2 is SQIVND (reference sequence). CDR3 length equals 15 residues. Trimming shortened V by 1 base and J by 5 bases, and 14 bases separated the two germline ends. For the CDR3, the DNA is TGTGCCAGTAGTATAGTCGCCATAGGGGGAACTGAAGCTTTCTTT. Protein sequence: CASSIVAIGGTEAFF.

J is TRBJ1-1 and V is TRBV6-5, with 9 bases aligning to TRBD1. The CDR3 is 15 residues long. Germline CDR1 reads MNHEY; CDR2 reads SVGAGI. Trimming removed 4 bases from V and 0 bases from J; junction bases left unmatched: 3. The CDR3 region has the DNA TGTGCCAGCAGTTGGACAGGGGTTTTGAACACTGAAGCTTTCTTT. It codes for CASSWTGVLNTEAFF.

The rearrangement joins TRBV19 to TRBJ1-6; D gene unclear. CDR3 length: 13 residues. Trimming left V 5 bases short and J 14 bases short, with 16 bases between. Germline CDR1 and CDR2: LNHDA and SQIVND (reference sequence). The CDR3 loop is CASSATRSGALHF. The CDR3 DNA reads TGTGCCAGTAGTGCGACCAGAAGCGGGGCCCTCCACTTT.

This rearrangement joins TRBV10-3 to TRBJ2-1; TRBD1 agrees at 7 bases. The CDR3 extends over 13 amino acids. V lost 5 bases, J lost 5 bases, and 3 bases stayed unmatched. The germline V gene has CDR1 ENHRY and CDR2 SYGVKD. The CDR3 here is CAISLQGNNEQFF. In DNA form, the CDR3 reads TGTGCCATCAGTCTACAGGGGAACAATGAGCAGTTCTTC.

The count of this clone is one. The rearrangement joins TRBV28 to TRBJ1-2; D call uncertain. The CDR3 runs to 13 residues. The germline gives CDR1 MDHEN, CDR2 SYDVKM. The ends were cut back, 5 bases at V and 8 bases at J, with 15 bases in the middle. Here the CDR3 reads CASSLRAGRGYTF. In DNA, the CDR3 is TGTGCCAGCAGTCTTAGGGCGGGGAGGGGCTACACCTTC.

Remarks on this clone: Lacking the conserved final phenylalanine or tryptophan, this CDR3 likely reflects a read error. The chain joins TRBV4-3 to TRBJ1-6; D gene unclear. V shed 0 bases and J shed 6 bases, with 9 bases lying between them. The V gene's germline CDR1 is LGHNA and CDR2 YSLEER. The CDR3 length is 15 residues. CDR3 amino acids: CASSQDARVNSPLHS. The CDR3, as DNA: TGCGCCAGCAGCCAAGATGCAAGAGTTAATTCACCCCTCCACTCT.

This chain joins TRBV19 and TRBJ1-1; 7 positions agree with TRBD1. Trimming removed 5 bases from V and 0 bases from J; junction bases left unmatched: 6. The CDR3 loop spans 15 amino acids. Germline CDR1 is LNHDA and CDR2 is SQIVND (reference sequence). This CDR3 is CASSVVGQVNTEAFF. CDR3 DNA sequence: TGTGCCAGTAGTGTAGTCGGACAGGTGAACACTGAAGCTTTCTTT.

This clone was recorded only once. The junction shows a germline mismatch at one end, possibly a read error. The chain recombines TRBV7-9 with TRBJ1-2; 11 bases line up with TRBD1. Germline CDR1 SEHNR, CDR2 FQNEAQ (reference sequence). This CDR3 has 16 amino acids. The CDR3 DNA reads as TGTTCCAGCAGCTCTCCGGACAGGGGGCTCTTCTATGGCTACACCTTC. Amino acids: CSSSSPDRGLFYGYTF.

The V gene is TRBV7-2, the J gene TRBJ1-5, with D maybe TRBD1 (5 bases). V lost 1 base and J 7 bases, leaving 14 bases between the germline ends. Germline CDR1 is SGHTA and CDR2 is FQGNSA. The CDR3 covers 15 residues. The CDR3 DNA is TGTGCCAGCAGCTTAGATCTGGCAGGGAGGCAGCCCCAGCATTTT. This encodes CASSLDLAGRQPQHF.

CDR3 coding DNA: TGTGCCAGCAGCTTAAATTCTCTCTCCTACGAGCAGTACTTC. Translating it yields CASSLNSLSYEQYF. The chain couples TRBV7-9 to TRBJ2-7, with D unresolved. The length of the CDR3 is 14 residues. Germline CDR1 SEHNR, CDR2 FQNEAQ (reference sequence). Trimming pared 2 bases from V and 0 bases from J, leaving 8 bases between.

This chain uses TRBV5-1 with TRBJ2-2, with a tentative D call TRBD1 (5 bases). The V end was cut by 0 bases, the J end by 4 bases, with 13 bases between. Germline V lookup: CDR1 SGHRS, CDR2 YFSETQ. There are 16 residues in the CDR3. The CDR3: CASSLDHPTGTGELFF. The CDR3 DNA sequence: TGCGCCAGCAGCTTGGACCATCCCACAGGCACCGGGGAGCTGTTTTTT. Together with reference TRBV5-1 and TRBJ2-2, the CDR3 gives the full variable domain: KAGVTQTPRYLIKTRGQQVTLSCSPISGHRSVSWYQQTPGQGLQFLFEYFSETQRNKGNFPGRFSGRQFSNSRSEMNVSTLELGDSALYLCASSLDHPTGTGELFFGEGSRLTVL.

V usage is TRBV6-1 and J usage is TRBJ1-1; D is ambiguous. Germline V gives CDR1 MNHNS, CDR2 SASEGT. The V gene lost 0 bases and the J gene lost 8 bases, with 16 bases spanning the gap. This CDR3 has 15 amino acids. For the CDR3, the DNA is TGTGCCAGCAGTGAAGCTTACACGGCGAGGGTGGAAGCTTTCTTT. Its translation is CASSEAYTARVEAFF.

This clone occurred a few times. The CDR3: CASSSYGQTGNTIYF. The CDR3 DNA follows: TGTGCCAGCAGCTCCTACGGACAGACTGGAAACACCATATATTTT. The chain is built from TRBV5-6 and TRBJ1-3; D is perhaps TRBD1 (6 bases). The CDR3 runs to 15 residues. Trimming pared 3 bases from V and 2 bases from J, leaving 12 bases between. Germline V gene data show CDR1 as SGHDT and CDR2 as YYEEEE.

Note on this clone: Germline and junction disagree at one end, which may indicate a read error. The rearrangement uses TRBV2 and TRBJ2-3; D perhaps matches TRBD2 (5 bases). The length of the CDR3 is 14 residues. Germline CDR1 and CDR2: SNHLY and FYNNEI. The CDR3 reads CANSLDWSTDTQYF. DNA for the CDR3: TGTGCCAACAGTCTGGACTGGAGCACAGATACGCAGTATTTT.

There are a few counts of this clone. The chain carries TRBV5-1 and TRBJ2-3; D may be TRBD1 (6 bases). The CDR3 loop spans 15 amino acids. V gave up 4 bases and J gave up 0 bases, with 12 bases separating them. Germline CDR1 is SGHRS and CDR2 is YFSETQ. The CDR3 coding sequence is TGCGCCAGCAGCGGGACACAAACTAGCACAGATACGCAGTATTTT. Residues: CASSGTQTSTDTQYF.

In this sample, this clone turned up once. The chain links TRBV7-8 to TRBJ2-2, with TRBD2 matching over 8 bases. CDR1 and CDR2 (germline): SGHVS, FQNEAQ. The CDR3 length is 13 residues. V shed 11 bases and J 4 bases; nucleotides not matched to a gene: 6. This CDR3 is CAAGGLGTGELFF. Written as DNA, the CDR3 is TGTGCCGCGGGGGGCCTGGGCACCGGGGAGCTGTTTTTT.